These 10 T cell receptor beta chains were all obtained from the same sample, sequenced in a study of identical twins. TCRdb passed the 5' RACE reads through MiXCR, listing each CDR3 protein once. This sample has fewer than 250,000 distinct CDR3 sequences, with 7.5% found just once. The same sample was also studied in work on yellow fever vaccine responses in identical twins.

Sequencing input: CD8+ T cells sorted from blood. These receptors were taken from a woman aged 18 to 35 in good health.

The chain recombines TRBV27 with TRBJ2-7; TRBD1 matches at 8 bases. V trimming: 6 bases; J trimming: 3 bases; junction bases outside the gene matches: 7. The germline V gene encodes CDR1 MNHEY and CDR2 SMNVEV (reference sequence). This CDR3 is 14 amino acids long. CDR3 loop: CASSPDRAGYEQYF. CDR3 bases: TGTGCCAGCAGCCCGGACAGGGCTGGCTACGAGCAGTACTTC.

V gene TRBV4-1 combines with J gene TRBJ2-7; D possibly corresponds to TRBD2 (6 bases). Trimming took off 4 bases at V and 5 bases at J, with 15 bases between the two ends. Germline values: CDR1 MGHRA, CDR2 YSYEKL. The CDR3 is made up of 14 amino acids. The chain's CDR3 is CASSPLRGSDEQYF. CDR3 DNA: TGCGCCAGCAGCCCGCTCCGGGGGAGTGACGAGCAGTACTTC.

This clonotype was picked up many times. The genes are TRBV7-8 and TRBJ2-2; no clear D. The ends were cut back, 1 base at V and 0 bases at J, with 9 bases in the middle. Germline values: CDR1 SGHVS, CDR2 FQNEAQ. This CDR3 is built from 16 residues. In nucleotides, the CDR3 is TGTGCCAGCAGCTTAGAGCACGGAGCGAACACCGGGGAGCTGTTTTTT. Translation gives CASSLEHGANTGELFF. The entire variable domain, with the rest obtained from reference TRBV7-8 and TRBJ2-2, is as follows: GAGVSQSPRYKVAKRGQDVALRCDPISGHVSLFWYQQALGQGPEFLTYFQNEAQLDKSGLPSDRFFAERPEGSVSTLKIQRTQQEDSAVYLCASSLEHGANTGELFFGEGSRLTVL.

The chain combines TRBV3-1 with TRBJ2-1; 11 bases match TRBD2. CDR1 is LGHDT, CDR2 YNNKEL, per germline (reference sequence). V was pared by 11 bases and J by 0 bases, with 15 bases of the junction left unmatched. The CDR3 runs to 18 residues. CDR3 bases: TGTGCCTTCGGCCCTGGGACTAGCGGCGATAGCTCCTACAATGAGCAGTTCTTC. Its translation: CAFGPGTSGDSSYNEQFF.

This clonotype was observed a few times. This chain uses TRBV20-1 with TRBJ2-7; TRBD2 might be the D (6 bases). Trimming took 3 bases from V and 2 from J, leaving 26 bases between them. Germline V gives CDR1 DFQATT, CDR2 SNEGSKA (reference sequence). The CDR3 extends over 18 amino acids. The CDR3 reads CSASPQRDYRRAPYEQYF. The CDR3 DNA reads TGCAGTGCTAGTCCTCAACGTGATTACAGGAGGGCTCCCTACGAGCAGTACTTC.

In this sample, this clonotype turned up a few times. The chain combines TRBV12-3 or TRBV12-4 with TRBJ2-7; 9 nucleotides line up with TRBD1. This CDR3 contains 15 residues. The V and J ends lost 3 bases and 1 base, in that order; junction bases with no gene match: 4. CDR3 DNA: TGTGCCAGCAGTTTTTCCGGACAGGGGTCCTACGAGCAGTACTTC. It yields the protein CASSFSGQGSYEQYF.

Only a few counts were recorded for this clonotype. The chain combines TRBV27 with TRBJ2-3; TRBD2 aligns across 7 bases. Germline CDR1 is MNHEY and CDR2 is SMNVEV (reference sequence). The junction had 12 bases not matched to a gene; V was cut back by 4 bases and J by 5 bases. This CDR3 comprises 16 residues. CDR3 protein: CASSWVAGGPGDTQYF. The CDR3 bases are TGTGCCAGCAGTTGGGTAGCGGGTGGTCCTGGAGATACGCAGTATTTT.

This clonotype appeared many times. J is TRBJ2-2 and V is TRBV12-3 or TRBV12-4; D is uncertain. V was cut by 8 bases and J by 7 bases, with 11 bases left in between. The CDR3 is 12 residues long. The CDR3 region is CASRQELGELFF. CDR3 coding DNA: TGTGCCAGCCGTCAGGAGCTCGGGGAGCTGTTTTTT.

V gene TRBV19 combines with J gene TRBJ2-7; 8 bases are a match to TRBD1. The CDR3 spans 14 residues. CDR1 and CDR2 from the germline V gene are LNHDA and SQIVND (reference sequence). J gave up 6 bases and V 3 bases, and 7 bases lay outside the gene matches. DNA of the CDR3: TGTGCCAGTAGTATGGGGACAGGCCGTTTCGAGCAGTACTTC. Residues: CASSMGTGRFEQYF.

This clonotype showed up just a few times. The chain couples TRBV2 to TRBJ2-7; TRBD2 might be the D (6 bases). From germline, CDR1 is SNHLY and CDR2 FYNNEI. This CDR3 comprises 16 residues. Trimming left V 7 bases short and J 1 base short, with 20 bases between. The DNA of the CDR3 is TGTGCCAGCACCGACGGGGCAGGGAGGTTTTCCTACGAGCAGTACGTC. Amino acid sequence: CASTDGAGRFSYEQYV.